These 17 T cell receptor beta chains were all obtained from the same sample, sequenced in a study of vaccination effects on CD4 cells after COVID-19 (dated by TCRdb to between 2022 and 2023). To identify antigen-specific CD4+ T cell clonotypes by their expansion, the ViraFEST assay first stimulated PBMC with viral peptide pools and then applied TCR sequencing. After around 10 days of culture, CD4+ T cells were isolated with the EasySep CD4+ T cell isolation kit. Each participant got two doses of an mRNA SARS-CoV-2 vaccine, either BNT162b2 or mRNA-1273. Antigens for these TCRs are unknown. Library preparation used the immunoSEQ multiplex PCR assay. TCRdb's version of the immuneACCESS table is confined to in-frame rearrangements and falls short of the full clone set. An unresolved V gene accounts for under half of the shortfall where checked; the remainder is of unknown origin. The sample table shows some 69,000 clones, and around 69% are seen once. The ten largest account for around 1.5% of the sample.

The specimen comprised CD4+ T cells from PBMCs cultured with HCoV-229E spike peptides, sampled after COVID-19 vaccination. What this sample's cell subset or site label stands for: HCoV-229E spike overlapping peptide pool stimulation. The receptors were sampled from a human donor who received a COVID-19 vaccine.

This clone has just one count. The genes are TRBV29-1 and TRBJ1-1; D is uncertain. The V and J ends lost 4 bases and 3 bases respectively, with 15 bases between them. The germline V gene encodes CDR1 SQVTM and CDR2 ANQGSEA. The CDR3 consists of 14 residues. The CDR3 DNA is TGCAGCGTTGGTTACATCCAGCGGGACACTGAAGCTTTCTTT. Amino acids: CSVGYIQRDTEAFF.

The CDR3 bases are TGTGCCAGCAGCTTGCAACGGCCGACGAACACCGGGGAGCTGTTTTTT. As protein: CASSLQRPTNTGELFF. The chain has TRBV5-5 and TRBJ2-2; D not resolved. V lost 1 base, J lost 0 bases, and 10 bases lay in between. Germline CDR1 is SGHKS and CDR2 is YYEKEE (reference sequence). This CDR3 is built from 16 residues.

The chain employs TRBV24-1 and TRBJ2-5, with D unclear. The CDR3 consists of 14 residues. Germline-derived CDR1 and CDR2 are KGHDR and SFDVKD. Trimming cost V 5 bases and J 3 bases, with 12 bases left between them. For the CDR3, the DNA is TGTGCCACCAGTGGTACCAGATCGGAAGAGACCCAGTACTTC. It encodes CATSGTRSEETQYF.

V gene TRBV5-8 combines with J gene TRBJ1-2; TRBD1 might be the D (5 bases). The CDR3 spans 16 residues. The germline V gene encodes CDR1 SGHTS and CDR2 YDEGEE. The V end was cut by 0 bases, the J end by 2 bases, with 14 bases between. The DNA for the CDR3 is TGTGCCAGCAGCTTGGATATCTGGGCAGGGAACTATGGCTACACCTTC. The encoded protein is CASSLDIWAGNYGYTF.

This chain connects TRBV5-5 to TRBJ1-1; 8 nucleotides align to TRBD1. Germline assignment: CDR1 SGHKS and CDR2 YYEKEE (reference sequence). The CDR3 consists of 15 residues. J was trimmed by 4 bases and V by 1 base; bases with no gene match: 6. The CDR3 reads CASSLSATGGTEAFF. Here the CDR3 DNA reads TGTGCCAGCAGCTTGTCGGCTACAGGGGGCACTGAAGCTTTCTTT.

The CDR3 DNA follows: TGTGCCACCAGTGAAGGCCAGGGGCGGGCCGGGGAGCTGTTTTTT. This encodes CATSEGQGRAGELFF. V and J are TRBV24-1 and TRBJ2-2; D perhaps matches TRBD1 (6 bases). The CDR3 runs 15 residues. Germline CDR1 KGHDR, CDR2 SFDVKD. Trimming stripped 4 bases from V and 6 bases from J, with 14 bases between.

The V gene is TRBV6-5, the J gene TRBJ1-2; no firm D call. V was trimmed by 5 bases and J by 1 base, leaving 8 bases between them. The CDR3 has 13 amino acids. Germline values: CDR1 MNHEY, CDR2 SVGAGI. In DNA, the CDR3 is TGTGCCAGCAGTAATAGCAATAACTATGGCTACACCTTC. This translates into CASSNSNNYGYTF.

The rearrangement links TRBV2 to TRBJ2-3, with D tentatively TRBD2 (5 bases). V lost 8 bases to trimming and J lost 1 base, with 10 bases between them. Per germline, CDR1 SNHLY and CDR2 FYNNEI. The CDR3 spans 13 residues. For the CDR3, the DNA is TGTGCCAGCTCCCGGGGTGGCACAGATACGCAGTATTTT. Translation gives CASSRGGTDTQYF.

V gene TRBV19 combines with J gene TRBJ1-1, with 7 bases lining up with TRBD1. After removal of 3 bases from V and 3 bases from J, the junction contained 7 bases not matched to a gene. The CDR3 is 15 residues long. Germline V lookup: CDR1 LNHDA, CDR2 SQIVND (reference sequence). DNA of the CDR3: TGTGCCAGTAGTATTAGACGGCAGGGGGACACTGAAGCTTTCTTT. Its translation: CASSIRRQGDTEAFF.

This clone showed up just a few times. The chain recombines TRBV2 with TRBJ1-5, with 7 positions matching TRBD1. Per the germline V gene, CDR1 is SNHLY and CDR2 is FYNNEI. The CDR3 is 14 residues long. V lost 8 bases to trimming and J lost 7 bases; unmatched junction nucleotides: 11. CDR3 amino acids: CASGAKDRAQPQHF. In DNA form, the CDR3 reads TGTGCCAGCGGAGCGAAAGACAGGGCCCAGCCCCAGCATTTT.

The chain links TRBV30 to TRBJ1-6; D unresolved. Germline assignment: CDR1 GTSNPN and CDR2 SVGIG (reference sequence). CDR3 length: 15 amino acids. V was shortened by 5 bases and J by 0 bases, with 11 bases between the two germline ends. CDR3 sequence (DNA): TGTGCCTGGTCCCCCTTGGCCTCCTATAATTCACCCCTCCACTTT. This gives the protein CAWSPLASYNSPLHF. The full variable domain, in which reference TRBV30 and TRBJ1-6 provide the parts outside the CDR3, is SQTIHQWPATLVQPVGSPLSLECTVEGTSNPNLYWYRQAAGRGLQLLFYSVGIGQISSEVPQNLSASRPQDRQFILSSKKLLLSDSGFYLCAWSPLASYNSPLHFGNGTRLTVT.

The rearrangement joins TRBV6-5 to TRBJ1-1, with unresolved D. The CDR3 loop spans 12 amino acids. The germline V and J ends were trimmed by 5 bases and 1 base, with 5 bases remaining between them. CDR1 and CDR2 (germline): MNHEY, SVGAGI. The CDR3 spells CASSRQNTEAFF. CDR3 coding DNA: TGTGCCAGCAGTAGACAGAACACTGAAGCTTTCTTT.

The gene calls are TRBV5-1 and TRBJ2-3; 13 positions match TRBD2. From germline, CDR1 is SGHRS and CDR2 YFSETQ. Losses at the gene ends were 4 bases for V and 1 base for J; bases not matched to a gene: 3. This CDR3 is built from 16 residues. The CDR3 coding sequence is TGCGCCAGCAGCATCGGACTAGCGGGGGGCACAGATACGCAGTATTTT. This translates into CASSIGLAGGTDTQYF.

The chain has TRBV2 and TRBJ2-5, with TRBD1 as a possible D gene (5 bases). Germline CDR1 is SNHLY and CDR2 is FYNNEI. The CDR3 extends over 15 amino acids. Trimming took 4 bases from V and 4 from J, leaving 16 bases between them. CDR3 region: CASSAEQGHGETQYF. DNA for the CDR3: TGTGCCAGCAGTGCAGAGCAGGGTCACGGAGAGACCCAGTACTTC.

In the case of this clone: No DNA is shown, since the ends of the CDR3 on it are uncertain; the CDR3 is the one TCRdb lists. The chain joins TRBV6-5 to TRBJ2-3. A total of 11 residues make up the CDR3, ends included. The V gene's germline CDR1 is MNHEY and CDR2 SVGAGI. CDR3 residues: CASSILDTQYF.

This clone was found a few times. The chain employs TRBV5-1 and TRBJ1-6, with 7 bases aligning to TRBD1. Germline assignment: CDR1 SGHRS and CDR2 YFSETQ. The CDR3 contains 16 residues. The junction had 6 bases not matched to a gene; V was cut back by 0 bases and J by 6 bases. The CDR3, as DNA: TGCGCCAGCAGCTTGGAAAGGGGGCGCGGTAATTCACCCCTCCACTTT. Translated: CASSLERGRGNSPLHF.

This clone has more than one count but fewer than ten. The V call is TRBV3-1 (or the pseudogene TRBV3-2), the J call TRBJ2-2; D gene uncertain. From germline, CDR1 is LGHDT and CDR2 YNNKEL (reference sequence). CDR3 length equals 12 residues. Deletions cut 3 bases from V and 8 bases from J, with 7 bases between. The CDR3 DNA sequence: TGTGCCAGCAGCCACGGTCGGGGGGAGCTGTTTTTT. Its protein product is CASSHGRGELFF.